This record covers a single T cell receptor (beta chain). This specimen comes from a study of T cell changes during pregnancy in multiple sclerosis. Sequenced by immunoSEQ multiplex PCR; TCRdb stores in-frame clones only, minus some. The sample shows nearly 110,000 clones, approximately 90% of them seen only once. V trimming: 5 bases; J trimming: 5 bases; junction bases outside the gene matches: 5. This CDR3 is built from 14 residues. Germline loops: CDR1 SGHTA, CDR2 FQGNSA. Specimen: peripheral blood, collected in the third trimester of pregnancy. The source is a female donor in good health, enrolled as a control in a pregnancy study. The V call is TRBV7-2, the J call TRBJ2-5; 10 nucleotides agree with TRBD2. CDR3 sequence: CASSPGLAVETQYF. Here the CDR3 DNA reads TGTGCCAGCAGCCCTGGACTAGCGGTGGAGACCCAGTACTTC.